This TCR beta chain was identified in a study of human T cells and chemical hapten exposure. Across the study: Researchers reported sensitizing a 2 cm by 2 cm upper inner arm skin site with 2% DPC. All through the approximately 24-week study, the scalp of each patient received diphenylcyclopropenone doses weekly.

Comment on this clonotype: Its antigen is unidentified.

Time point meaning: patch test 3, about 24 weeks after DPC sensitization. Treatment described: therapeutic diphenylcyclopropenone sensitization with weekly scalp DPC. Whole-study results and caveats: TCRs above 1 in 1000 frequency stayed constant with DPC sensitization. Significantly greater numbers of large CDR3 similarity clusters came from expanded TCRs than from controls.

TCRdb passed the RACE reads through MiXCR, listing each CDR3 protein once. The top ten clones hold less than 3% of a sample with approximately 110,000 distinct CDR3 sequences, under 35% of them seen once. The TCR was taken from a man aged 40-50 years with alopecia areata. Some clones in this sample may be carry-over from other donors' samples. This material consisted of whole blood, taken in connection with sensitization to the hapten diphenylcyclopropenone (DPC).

The CDR3 protein is CASSRTLDGVAKNIQYF. CDR3 in DNA: TGCGCCAGCAGCCGGACACTGGACGGCGTAGCCAAAAACATTCAGTACTTC. The chain has TRBV4-3 and TRBJ2-4; TRBD1 might be the D (5 bases). Trimming took off 4 bases at V and 0 bases at J, with 16 bases between the two ends. The CDR3 totals 17 residues. CDR1 is LGHNA, CDR2 YSLEER, per germline.